Listed below are T cell receptor beta chains from one sample, sequenced in a study of cytomegalovirus exposure and HLA in healthy donors. Libraries were prepared by immunoSEQ multiplex PCR; TCRdb keeps only in-frame clonotypes and omits some of them. This table holds about 110,000 clones, approximately 96% found once. The specimen was PBMCs. These receptors were obtained from a woman aged 18-35 years in good health and CMV-seronegative. Both conserved end residues are trimmed from each CDR3. Fields, in order: J gene, CDR3 length, V gene, CDR3 protein.

j_gene: TRBJ2-5; len: 13; v_gene: TRBV6-1; CDR3aa: ASRSVGQGQETQY
j_gene: TRBJ1-6; len: 13; v_gene: TRBV28; CDR3aa: ASSPIDRDDSPLH
j_gene: TRBJ1-6; len: 13; v_gene: TRBV28; CDR3aa: ASRGTGERNSPLH
j_gene: TRBJ1-5; len: 11; v_gene: TRBV6-1; CDR3aa: ASSETGPQPQH
j_gene: TRBJ2-7; len: 12; v_gene: TRBV10-3; CDR3aa: AISEVDTSLEQY
j_gene: TRBJ2-5; len: 15; v_gene: TRBV4-2; CDR3aa: ASSRFRGSGGQETQY
j_gene: TRBJ1-1; len: 14; v_gene: TRBV7-6; CDR3aa: ASSPSTGRVNTEAF
j_gene: TRBJ2-7; len: 8; v_gene: TRBV20-1; CDR3aa: SARLREQY
j_gene: TRBJ2-3; len: 15; v_gene: TRBV7-2; CDR3aa: ASSLVVSGGAPDTQY
j_gene: TRBJ1-2; len: 11; v_gene: TRBV27; CDR3aa: ASSRTGSYGYT
j_gene: TRBJ2-1; len: 14; v_gene: TRBV5-4; CDR3aa: ASSELGLAGDNEQF
j_gene: TRBJ1-1; len: 13; v_gene: TRBV7-8; CDR3aa: ASIPTGGMNTEAF
j_gene: TRBJ2-2; len: 13; v_gene: TRBV19; CDR3aa: ASRKGQGRPGELF
j_gene: TRBJ2-3; len: 13; v_gene: TRBV2; CDR3aa: ASSDHSGSTDTQY
j_gene: TRBJ1-1; len: 14; v_gene: TRBV18; CDR3aa: ASSSGGTGLLTEAF
j_gene: TRBJ2-7; len: 14; v_gene: TRBV7-9; CDR3aa: ASSQSGGAASYEQY
j_gene: TRBJ1-6; len: 11; v_gene: TRBV27; CDR3aa: ASTSSYNSPLH
j_gene: TRBJ2-3; len: 13; v_gene: TRBV18; CDR3aa: ASSRRDQPTDTQY
j_gene: TRBJ2-5; len: 11; v_gene: TRBV19; CDR3aa: ASSNRGWETQY
j_gene: TRBJ2-5; len: 15; v_gene: TRBV6-1; CDR3aa: ASSDRGIAGGQETQY
j_gene: TRBJ1-1; len: 9; v_gene: TRBV5-1; CDR3aa: ASSLGHEAF
j_gene: TRBJ2-5; len: 14; v_gene: TRBV4-3; CDR3aa: ASSRDYPSQGETQY
j_gene: TRBJ2-7; len: 12; v_gene: TRBV7-9; CDR3aa: ASSPGQKSYEQY
j_gene: TRBJ2-5; len: 12; v_gene: TRBV5-1; CDR3aa: ASQTSGGEETQY
j_gene: TRBJ1-1; len: 11; v_gene: TRBV9; CDR3aa: ASSGTGQGEAF
j_gene: TRBJ1-2; len: 15; v_gene: TRBV5-6; CDR3aa: ASSLEQGRGSFYGYT
j_gene: TRBJ1-1; len: 14; v_gene: TRBV14; CDR3aa: ASSQWTGDMNTEAF
j_gene: TRBJ1-4; len: 16; v_gene: TRBV12-5; CDR3aa: ASGLEGSQGRVKEKLF
j_gene: TRBJ1-6; len: 15; v_gene: TRBV5-4; CDR3aa: ASSPNRGWSYNSPLH
j_gene: TRBJ2-5; len: 13; v_gene: TRBV15; CDR3aa: ATSTYRVKEETQY
j_gene: TRBJ2-7; len: 14; v_gene: TRBV6-1; CDR3aa: ASSAILGTGVYEQY
j_gene: TRBJ2-3; len: 13; v_gene: TRBV7-9; CDR3aa: ASSPTSGGTDTQY
j_gene: TRBJ2-7; len: 16; v_gene: TRBV28; CDR3aa: ASRRILSGSSRSYEQY
j_gene: TRBJ1-1; len: 12; v_gene: TRBV28; CDR3aa: ASSRRWANTEAF
j_gene: TRBJ1-4; len: 9; v_gene: TRBV6-6; CDR3aa: ASRGGEKLF
j_gene: TRBJ1-6; len: 13; v_gene: TRBV7-9; CDR3aa: ASSLGTGANSPLH
j_gene: TRBJ2-2; len: 13; v_gene: TRBV4-1; CDR3aa: ASSPPAGVTGELF
j_gene: TRBJ2-2; len: 13; v_gene: TRBV4-1; CDR3aa: ASSQDWRGGGELF
j_gene: TRBJ2-3; len: 13; v_gene: TRBV4-1; CDR3aa: ASSHQEGPWDTQY
j_gene: TRBJ1-5; len: 11; v_gene: TRBV19; CDR3aa: ASSRDRNQPQH
j_gene: TRBJ1-1; len: 11; v_gene: TRBV28; CDR3aa: ASKTEGNTEAF
j_gene: TRBJ2-3; len: 12; v_gene: TRBV6-5; CDR3aa: ASRRDWSTDTQY
j_gene: TRBJ1-2; len: 12; v_gene: TRBV18; CDR3aa: ASSPLDRENGYT
j_gene: TRBJ2-1; len: 16; v_gene: TRBV7-8; CDR3aa: ASSLVVLRTGNYNEQF
j_gene: TRBJ2-1; len: 15; v_gene: TRBV7-2; CDR3aa: ASSARLLQGRRGEQF
j_gene: TRBJ2-3; len: 14; v_gene: TRBV5-4; CDR3aa: ASSSGTGGSTDTQY
j_gene: TRBJ1-1; len: 10; v_gene: TRBV7-8; CDR3aa: ASSLTGVRAF
j_gene: TRBJ2-7; len: 13; v_gene: TRBV7-9; CDR3aa: ASSSGQGLSYEQY
j_gene: TRBJ2-7; len: 13; v_gene: TRBV7-8; CDR3aa: ASSLPRTGMYEQY
j_gene: TRBJ2-5; len: 15; v_gene: TRBV5-4; CDR3aa: ASSLVLAGGSGETQY
j_gene: TRBJ2-7; len: 11; v_gene: TRBV5-1; CDR3aa: ASSYGSPYEQY
j_gene: TRBJ2-7; len: 13; v_gene: TRBV9; CDR3aa: ASSVGGTGVYEQY
j_gene: TRBJ2-2; len: 13; v_gene: TRBV5-1; CDR3aa: ASRSGTGNTGELF
j_gene: TRBJ2-1; len: 11; v_gene: TRBV27; CDR3aa: ASSLGGGNEQF
j_gene: TRBJ1-1; len: 13; v_gene: TRBV6-5; CDR3aa: ASSYTARGGTEAF
j_gene: TRBJ2-1; len: 14; v_gene: TRBV11-1; CDR3aa: ASSLGGILKNNEQF
j_gene: TRBJ1-2; len: 12; v_gene: TRBV7-3; CDR3aa: ASSSWTQAHGYT
j_gene: TRBJ2-2; len: 14; v_gene: TRBV7-2; CDR3aa: ASSMVGGTNTGELF